The 9 T cell receptor beta chains presented below share a single source sample, sequenced in a study of regulatory T cells in long-lasting Graves disease. Sequencing libraries for TCR beta were prepared with iRepertoire HTBI primers and Arm-PCR of CDR3 regions. Each CDR3 protein gets one entry after TCRdb re-called the multiplex PCR reads with MiXCR. The sample contains some 470,000 distinct CDR3 sequences, about 22% of which appear only once. The time point is: persistent/refractory GD, antithyroid drugs over 5 years with positive TRAb. RNA isolated from PBMCs was used to make the TCR library. Material: peripheral blood mononuclear cells (PBMCs), obtained when the disease was refractory, from a patient treated with antithyroid drugs. The receptors stem from a female donor with Graves disease.

J is TRBJ1-1 and V is TRBV6-5; no clear D gene. The germline gives CDR1 MNHEY, CDR2 SVGAGI. The CDR3 spans 14 residues. Trimming cost V 4 bases and J 2 bases, with 11 bases left between them. CDR3 loop: CASSSVKHNTEAFF. In DNA, the CDR3 is TGTGCCAGCAGTTCCGTTAAACATAACACTGAAGCTTTCTTT.

As for this clonotype: Given a much more abundant clone one base away, this may be a read error. The gene calls are TRBV7-9 and TRBJ2-7; possible D gene TRBD1, 6 bases. Trimming removed 1 base at V and 8 bases at J, with 15 bases between. CDR1 SEHNR and CDR2 FQNEAQ come from the germline V gene (reference sequence). There are 14 residues in the CDR3. Written as DNA, the CDR3 is TGTGCCAGCAGCTTAGGGGGGCGAGTCCACAAGCAGTACTTC. This gives the protein CASSLGGRVHKQYF.

This clonotype was seen many times. The chain joins TRBV6-5 to TRBJ1-6; 8 bases align to TRBD1. Trimming removed 2 bases from V and 5 bases from J; junction bases left unmatched: 2. This CDR3 region has 15 residues. Germline CDR1 and CDR2: MNHEY and SVGAGI. CDR3 residues: CASSYTTGDNSPLHF. The DNA of the CDR3 is TGTGCCAGCAGTTACACGACAGGGGATAATTCACCCCTCCACTTT.

This clonotype has a count of ten or more. The chain combines TRBV10-1 with TRBJ1-4; D remains ambiguous. CDR3 length: 14 residues. V lost 0 bases to trimming and J lost 8 bases, with 10 bases between them. CDR1 WNHNN and CDR2 SYGVQD come from the germline V gene (reference sequence). The CDR3 is CASSESPREEKLFF. CDR3 DNA: TGCGCCAGCAGTGAGTCCCCGAGGGAGGAAAAACTGTTTTTT.

The gene calls are TRBV20-1 and TRBJ2-7; D remains ambiguous. V gave up 6 bases and J gave up 2 bases, with 17 bases separating them. In germline, CDR1 is DFQATT, CDR2 SNEGSKA (reference sequence). This CDR3 is 14 amino acids long. As DNA, the CDR3 is TGCAGTGCAAAAGACCTACTATTCCCCTACGAGCAGTACTTC. Translation gives CSAKDLLFPYEQYF.

This clonotype appeared a few times. This chain connects TRBV7-9 to TRBJ1-2, with D hard to call. The CDR3 consists of 13 residues. Germline values: CDR1 SEHNR, CDR2 FQNEAQ (reference sequence). V shed 5 bases and J shed 4 bases, with 11 bases lying between them. The CDR3 protein is CASSERTSYGYTF. In DNA, the CDR3 is TGTGCCAGCAGCGAAAGGACGTCCTATGGCTACACCTTC.

The genes are TRBV30 and TRBJ2-2; D unclear. The germline V and J ends were trimmed by 0 bases and 7 bases, with 6 bases remaining between them. The CDR3 totals 12 residues. Germline CDR1 is GTSNPN and CDR2 is SVGIG (reference sequence). For the CDR3, the DNA is TGTGCCTGGAGTGTTAACGTCGGGGAGCTGTTTTTT. Translated, it gives CAWSVNVGELFF.

This clonotype appeared a few times. The chain has TRBV30 and TRBJ1-5, with D uncertain. V lost 2 bases to trimming and J lost 2 bases, with 7 bases between them. The CDR3 contains 13 residues. CDR1 is GTSNPN, CDR2 SVGIG, per germline (reference sequence). The CDR3 spells CAWSPDGNQPQHF. The CDR3 DNA follows: TGTGCCTGGAGTCCAGATGGCAATCAGCCCCAGCATTTT.

The J gene is TRBJ2-5, the V gene TRBV29-1; tentative D call: TRBD1 (5 bases). The CDR3 runs 12 residues. Trimming pared 1 base from V and 7 bases from J, leaving 10 bases between. The germline V gene has CDR1 SQVTM and CDR2 ANQGSEA. The CDR3 reads CSVEGAGMTQYF. CDR3 nucleotides: TGCAGCGTTGAAGGGGCAGGGATGACCCAGTACTTC.